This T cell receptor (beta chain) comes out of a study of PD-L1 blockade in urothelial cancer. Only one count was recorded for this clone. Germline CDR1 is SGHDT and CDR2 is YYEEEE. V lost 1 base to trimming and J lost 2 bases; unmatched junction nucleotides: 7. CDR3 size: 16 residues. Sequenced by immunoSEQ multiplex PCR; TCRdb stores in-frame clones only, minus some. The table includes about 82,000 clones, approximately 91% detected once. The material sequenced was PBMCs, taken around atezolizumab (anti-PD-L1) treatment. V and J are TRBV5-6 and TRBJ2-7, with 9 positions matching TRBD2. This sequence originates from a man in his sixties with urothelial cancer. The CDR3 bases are TGTGCCAGCAGCTTGATCCCCGGGACTAGCACCTACGAGCAGTACTTC. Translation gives CASSLIPGTSTYEQYF.